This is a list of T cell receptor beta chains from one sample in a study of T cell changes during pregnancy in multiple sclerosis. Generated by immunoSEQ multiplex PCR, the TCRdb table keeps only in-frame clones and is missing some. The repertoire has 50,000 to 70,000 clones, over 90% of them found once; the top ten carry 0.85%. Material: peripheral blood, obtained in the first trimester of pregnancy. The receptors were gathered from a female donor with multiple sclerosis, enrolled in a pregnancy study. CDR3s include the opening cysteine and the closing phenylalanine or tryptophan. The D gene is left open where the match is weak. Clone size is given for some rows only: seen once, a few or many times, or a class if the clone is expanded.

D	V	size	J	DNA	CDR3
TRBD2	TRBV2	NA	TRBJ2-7	TGTGCCAGCAGTGAACGACTAGCGGTATCATACGAGCAGTACTTC	CASSERLAVSYEQYF
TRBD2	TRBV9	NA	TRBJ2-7	TGTGCCAGCAGCGTAACTAGCGGGGCCACCTACGAGCAGTACTTC	CASSVTSGATYEQYF
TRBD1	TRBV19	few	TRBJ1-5	TGTGCCAGTAGTCAGGGACAGGGGGCTCAGCCCCAGCATTTT	CASSQGQGAQPQHF
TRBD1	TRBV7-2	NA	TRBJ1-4	TGTGCCAGCAGCAAAGACAGGGGGAATGAAAAACTGTTTTTT	CASSKDRGNEKLFF
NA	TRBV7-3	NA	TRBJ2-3	TGTGCCAGCAGCCAGGGAAATACGCAGTATTTT	CASSQGNTQYF
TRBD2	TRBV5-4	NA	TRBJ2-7	TGTGCCAGCAGCCCCGAACCGGGACTACGGTACGAGCAGTACTTC	CASSPEPGLRYEQYF
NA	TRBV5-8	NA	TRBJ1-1	TGTGCCAGCTCCAGGAGGGGAACTGAAGCTTTCTTT	CASSRRGTEAFF
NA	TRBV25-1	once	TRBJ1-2	TGTGCCAGCAGTGAATCGGGGGTTCACTATGGCTACACCTTC	CASSESGVHYGYTF
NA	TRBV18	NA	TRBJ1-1	TGTGCCAGCTCACCCCCAGGTCGGAATATGAACACTGAAGCTTTCTTT	CASSPPGRNMNTEAFF
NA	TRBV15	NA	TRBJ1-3	TGTGCCACCAGCAAAGACCCGGGGGTACTTGGAAACACCATATATTTT	CATSKDPGVLGNTIYF
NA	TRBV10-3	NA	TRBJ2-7	TGTGCCACAACCCCCCCGGGTTCCTACGAGCAGTACTTC	CATTPPGSYEQYF
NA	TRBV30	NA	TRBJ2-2	TGTGCCTGGGGGCCTCTGGCCACCGGGGAGCTGTTTTTT	CAWGPLATGELFF
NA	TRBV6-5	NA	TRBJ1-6	TGTGCCAGCAGTTACCAGGGTACTTCACCCCTCCACTTT	CASSYQGTSPLHF
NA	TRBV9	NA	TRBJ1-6	TGTGCCAGCAGCGTATACCCAGGTAACAATTCACCCCTCCACTTT	CASSVYPGNNSPLHF
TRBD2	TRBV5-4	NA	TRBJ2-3	TGTGCCAGCAGCTCCGGGGGTAGCGGGGGCACAGATACGCAGTATTTT	CASSSGGSGGTDTQYF
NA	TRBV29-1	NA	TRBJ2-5	TGCAGCACCTTAGGGGTGCCTGGGGAGACCCAGTACTTC	CSTLGVPGETQYF
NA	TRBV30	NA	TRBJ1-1	TGTGCCTGGAGTGTAGCCGGGGTTGGATCTTTCTTT	CAWSVAGVGSFF
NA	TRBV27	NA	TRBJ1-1	TGTGCCAGCAGTTTGGAATGGCAGGGGCTGACTGAAGCTTTCTTT	CASSLEWQGLTEAFF
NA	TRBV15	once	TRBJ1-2	TGTGCCACCGGGTCAGGGAAGGGCTATGGCTACACCTTC	CATGSGKGYGYTF
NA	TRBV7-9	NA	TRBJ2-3	TGTGCCAGCAGCTTGGCCCTCCAGGATGGAGATACGCAGTATTTT	CASSLALQDGDTQYF
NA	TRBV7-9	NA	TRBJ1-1	TGTGCCAGCAGCTTAGGAGCCGGGAACACTGAAGCTTTCTTT	CASSLGAGNTEAFF
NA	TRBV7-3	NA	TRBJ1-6	TGTGCCAGCAGCCCGAACGTCGGGGATTCACCCCTCCACTTT	CASSPNVGDSPLHF
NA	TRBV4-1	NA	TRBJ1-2	TGCGCCAGCAGCCAAGAGAGAGTGTATGGCTACACCTTC	CASSQERVYGYTF
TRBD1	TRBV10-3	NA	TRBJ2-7	TGTGCCATCAGTCGACAGGGGCCTTCCTCCTACGAGCAGTACTTC	CAISRQGPSSYEQYF
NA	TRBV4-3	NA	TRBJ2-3	TGCGCCAGCAGCGAAACAGGGACAGATACGCAGTATTTT	CASSETGTDTQYF
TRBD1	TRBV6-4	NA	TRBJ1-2	TGTGCCAGCAGCCTCGACAGGGGGCATGGCTACACCTTC	CASSLDRGHGYTF
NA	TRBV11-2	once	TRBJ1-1	TGTGCCAGCGGCGGGGGAGAGGGCACTGAAGCTTTCTTT	CASGGGEGTEAFF
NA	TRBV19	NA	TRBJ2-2	TGTGCCAGTAGTATAGCTTCGAACACCGGGGAGCTGTTTTTT	CASSIASNTGELFF
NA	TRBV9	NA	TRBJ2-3	TGTGCCAGCAGCGTAGTGGACTCCCCTGGGTCTCAGGCGCAGTATTTT	CASSVVDSPGSQAQYF
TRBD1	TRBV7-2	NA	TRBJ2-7	TGTGCCAGCAGCTTGGCTCGGGACAGGGGTGTCGAGCAGTACTTC	CASSLARDRGVEQYF
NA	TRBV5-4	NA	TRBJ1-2	TGTGCCAGCAGCTTGGAGATCCGGGTTGGCTACACCTTC	CASSLEIRVGYTF
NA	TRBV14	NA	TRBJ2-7	TGTGCCAGCAGCGTGTTAGGGACACTGTCCTACGAGCAGTACTTC	CASSVLGTLSYEQYF
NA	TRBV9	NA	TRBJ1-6	TGTGCCAGCAGCGTAGTAGGGGGAGATAATTCACCCCTCCACTTT	CASSVVGGDNSPLHF
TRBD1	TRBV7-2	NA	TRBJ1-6	TGTGCCAGCTTGGACAGGGGGATTTTCAATTCACCCCTCCACTTT	CASLDRGIFNSPLHF
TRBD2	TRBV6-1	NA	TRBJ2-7	TGTGCCAGCAGTGACTGGCTAGCGGGGGGGCGAGACGAGCAGTACTTC	CASSDWLAGGRDEQYF
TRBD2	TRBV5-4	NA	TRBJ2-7	TGTGCCAGCAGCACAACTAGCGGGGGGGCGCCAGGGCTTGGAGAGCAGTACTTC	CASSTTSGGAPGLGEQYF
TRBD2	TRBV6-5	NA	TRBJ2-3	TGTGCCAGCAGAGCTAGCGGGGGAGGGAATACGCAGTATTTT	CASRASGGGNTQYF
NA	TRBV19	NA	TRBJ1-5	TGTGCCAGTAGTAGCCTTGGGGGGACCAGCAATCAGCCCCAGCATTTT	CASSSLGGTSNQPQHF
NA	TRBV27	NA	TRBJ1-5	TGTGCCAGCAGTTCCGTGGGCTTTAGCAATCAGCCCCAGCATTTT	CASSSVGFSNQPQHF
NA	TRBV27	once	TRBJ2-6	TGTGCCAGCAGACTAATTGCCTCTGGGGCCAACGTCCTGACTTTC	CASRLIASGANVLTF
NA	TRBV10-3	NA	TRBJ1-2	TGTGCCATCTTGGTCCATACAGGGATCGACTATGGCTACACCTTC	CAILVHTGIDYGYTF
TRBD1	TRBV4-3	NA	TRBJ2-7	TGCGCCAGCAGCCAAGCCATGGACAGGGGGTCCACCGAGCAGTACTTC	CASSQAMDRGSTEQYF
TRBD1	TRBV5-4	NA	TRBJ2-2	TGTGCCAGCAGCTTACCCGACAGGGGGGTCACCGGGGAGCTGTTTTTT	CASSLPDRGVTGELFF
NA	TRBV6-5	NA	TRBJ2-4	TGTGCCAGCAGTTATGACAGCTTTGGGGACATTCAGTACTTC	CASSYDSFGDIQYF
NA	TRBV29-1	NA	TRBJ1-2	TGCAGCGCCCGAGCATCTTTAACTAACTATGGCTACACCTTC	CSARASLTNYGYTF
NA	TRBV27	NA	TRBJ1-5	TGTGCCAGCAGTTTTGAAGGAGCAGGGGAGCCCCAGCATTTT	CASSFEGAGEPQHF
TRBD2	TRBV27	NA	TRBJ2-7	TGTGCCAGCAGGAGACTAGCGGGGGGGGTCGAGCAGTACTTC	CASRRLAGGVEQYF
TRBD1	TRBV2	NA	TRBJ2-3	TGTGCCAGCAGAGAGGACAGGCTTAGCACAGATACGCAGTATTTT	CASREDRLSTDTQYF
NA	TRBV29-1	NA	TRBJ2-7	TGCAGCGTTGGAGCCTACGAGCAGTACTTC	CSVGAYEQYF
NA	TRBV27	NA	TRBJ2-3	TGTGCCAGCAGTTTACTGGCAGGATCCCCCACAGATACGCAGTATTTT	CASSLLAGSPTDTQYF
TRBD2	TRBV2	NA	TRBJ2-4	TGTGCCAGCAGTGGTCAGCTAGCGGGGGCAAAAAACATTCAGTACTTC	CASSGQLAGAKNIQYF
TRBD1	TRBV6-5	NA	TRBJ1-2	TGTGCCAGCAGTGCCGTGACAGGGGCGCTCTATGGCTACACCTTC	CASSAVTGALYGYTF
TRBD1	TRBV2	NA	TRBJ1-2	TGTGCCAGCACACAACAGGGGATAGCTAACTATGGCTACACCTTC	CASTQQGIANYGYTF
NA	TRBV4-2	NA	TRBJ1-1	TGTGCCAGCAGCCAGGTAGGGGAGGTAACTTTCTTT	CASSQVGEVTFF
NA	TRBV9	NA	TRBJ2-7	TGTGCCAGCAGCGTATTGGCAGGGCCCCCCTACGAGCAGTACTTC	CASSVLAGPPYEQYF
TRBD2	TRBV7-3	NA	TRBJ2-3	TGTGCCAGCAGCTACGGACTAGCGGGGGGGTCTGGAGATACGCAGTATTTT	CASSYGLAGGSGDTQYF